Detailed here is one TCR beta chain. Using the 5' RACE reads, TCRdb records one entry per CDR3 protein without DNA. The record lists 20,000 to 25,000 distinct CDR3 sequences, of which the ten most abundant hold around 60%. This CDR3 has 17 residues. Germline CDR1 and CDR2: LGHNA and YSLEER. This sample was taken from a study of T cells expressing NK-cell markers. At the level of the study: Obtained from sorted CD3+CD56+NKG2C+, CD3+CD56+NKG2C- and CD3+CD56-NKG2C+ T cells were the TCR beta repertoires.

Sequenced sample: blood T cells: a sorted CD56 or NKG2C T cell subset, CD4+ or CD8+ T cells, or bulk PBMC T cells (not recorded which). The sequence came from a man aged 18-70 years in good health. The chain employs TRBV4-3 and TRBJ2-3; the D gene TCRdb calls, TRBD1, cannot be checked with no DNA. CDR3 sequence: CASSQDGGTRGSDTQYF.